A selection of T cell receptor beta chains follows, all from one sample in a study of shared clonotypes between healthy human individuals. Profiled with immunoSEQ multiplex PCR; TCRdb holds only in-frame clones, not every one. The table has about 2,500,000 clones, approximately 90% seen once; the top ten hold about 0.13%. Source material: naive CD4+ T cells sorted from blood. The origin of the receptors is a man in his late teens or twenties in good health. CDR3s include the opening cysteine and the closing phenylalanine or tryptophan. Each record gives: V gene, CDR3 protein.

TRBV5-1,CASSLGVSGVFSYEQYF
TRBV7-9,CASSFPDRREQYF
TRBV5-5,CASSLSTGDTGELFF
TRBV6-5,CASTNLHSPLHF
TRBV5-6,CASSNWGGGNQPQHF
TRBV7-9,CASSRASGNTIYF
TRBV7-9,CASSWTSGEQFF
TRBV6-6,CASSYGVLNNQPQHF
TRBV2,CASSSQAPNTEAFF
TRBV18,CASSPGLEETQYF
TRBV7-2,CASSGDYNSYEQYF
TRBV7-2,CASSPSPSLTYNEQFF
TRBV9,CASSVEQGHGYTF